Listed here are 20 T cell receptor beta chains from one sample, sequenced in a study of response to subunit inactivated influenza vaccine. TCRdb reanalysed the RT-PCR reads using MiXCR and keeps one entry per CDR3 protein. The table has under 550,000 distinct CDR3 sequences, under 9% seen once. Specimen: PBMCs from blood, collected about 23 months after vaccination. The receptors come from a man between 50 and 75 years old who received an inactivated influenza vaccine.

In this sample, this clonotype turned up a few times. The chain recombines TRBV12-3 or TRBV12-4 with TRBJ1-2; the D is unclear. The CDR3 covers 14 residues. V was pared by 5 bases and J by 2 bases, with 12 bases between. The CDR3, as DNA: TGTGCCAGCAGTCCACCGACAAACAACTATGGCTACACCTTC. Translated: CASSPPTNNYGYTF.

This clonotype was found a few times. V is TRBV7-9 and J is TRBJ1-6; D is ambiguous. V lost 5 bases, J lost 9 bases, and 11 bases lay in between. Germline values: CDR1 SEHNR, CDR2 FQNEAQ (reference sequence). The CDR3 runs to 13 residues. The CDR3 spells CASSPDPVSPLHF. For the CDR3, the DNA is TGTGCCAGCAGCCCGGACCCGGTTTCACCCCTCCACTTT.

In its sample, this clonotype was seen a few times. The chain uses TRBV12-3 or TRBV12-4 and TRBJ1-1; no clear D gene. Trimming left V 5 bases short and J 1 base short, with 8 bases between. The CDR3 sequence is 13 residues long. The CDR3, as DNA: TGTGCCAGCAGTCGGACGCAGAACACTGAAGCTTTCTTT. Translation: CASSRTQNTEAFF.

This clonotype was seen a handful of times. The chain carries TRBV4-2 and TRBJ2-7; possible D gene TRBD2, 6 bases. Per the germline V gene, CDR1 is LGHNA and CDR2 is YNFKEQ. The V end lost 6 bases, the J end lost 0 bases, and 12 bases lay between the germline ends. CDR3 length equals 14 residues. CDR3 coding DNA: TGTGCCAGCAGAACCTCTAGCGCCTCCTACGAGCAGTACTTC. This sequence encodes CASRTSSASYEQYF.

V usage is TRBV18 and J usage is TRBJ2-7, with D tentatively TRBD2 (6 bases). Germline CDR1 KGHSH, CDR2 LQKENI. V lost 3 bases to trimming and J lost 6 bases, with 15 bases between them. The CDR3 length is 14 residues. CDR3 bases: TGTGCCAGCTCACCTGGCGGGAAAATAGGCGAGCAGTACTTC. Encoded protein: CASSPGGKIGEQYF.

This clonotype came up a few times. The rearrangement joins TRBV27 to TRBJ2-3; D tentatively reads TRBD1 or TRBD2 (6 bases each). This CDR3 is built from 15 residues. The germline gives CDR1 MNHEY, CDR2 SMNVEV (reference sequence). With 0 bases removed from V and 6 bases from J, the gap between germline ends came to 13 bases. The CDR3 DNA reads as TGTGCCAGCAGTTTATCGAGGCAGGGGAGGGATACGCAGTATTTT. Its translation: CASSLSRQGRDTQYF.

This clonotype was counted ten times or more. The chain couples TRBV15 to TRBJ2-3; D is undetermined. CDR1 and CDR2 (germline): LNHNV, YYDKDF (reference sequence). This CDR3 comprises 18 residues. Trimming pared 0 bases from V and 2 bases from J, leaving 18 bases between. In DNA, the CDR3 is TGTGCCACCAGCAGAGATTTGTCCCTGGGAAGTCCCACAGATACGCAGTATTTT. Translation gives CATSRDLSLGSPTDTQYF.

This clonotype has a handful of counts. The chain uses TRBV20-1 and TRBJ2-1; 8 positions agree with TRBD2. The germline gives CDR1 DFQATT, CDR2 SNEGSKA (reference sequence). V lost 0 bases, J lost 0 bases, and 7 bases stayed unmatched. CDR3 length equals 17 residues. Here the CDR3 DNA reads TGCAGTGCTAGAGACGCTATAACTAGCGGCTCCTACAATGAGCAGTTCTTC. Translating gives CSARDAITSGSYNEQFF.

This clonotype was recorded at least ten times. The chain employs TRBV12-3 or TRBV12-4 and TRBJ2-7; D may be TRBD2 (6 bases). The CDR3 sequence is 14 residues long. Deletions cut 5 bases from V and 6 bases from J, with 17 bases between. CDR3 protein: CASSNRRGEGEQYF. The CDR3 nucleotides are TGTGCCAGCAGTAACAGGAGGGGAGAAGGCGAGCAGTACTTC.

This clonotype was recorded a few times. The chain couples TRBV20-1 to TRBJ2-1; D gene ambiguous. There are 16 residues in the CDR3. Germline lookup yields CDR1 DFQATT and CDR2 SNEGSKA (reference sequence). With 0 bases removed from V and 2 bases from J, the gap between germline ends came to 14 bases. Here the CDR3 DNA reads TGCAGTGCTAGAGATCGGTCCAGCGCCGCCTACAATGAGCAGTTCTTC. This sequence encodes CSARDRSSAAYNEQFF.

This clonotype was counted only a few times. DNA of the CDR3: TGCGCCAGCAGCCAAACCCGAAATGCCTTAGTTCACACCTTC. It yields the protein CASSQTRNALVHTF. The chain employs TRBV4-3 and TRBJ1-2; D remains ambiguous. The CDR3 has 14 amino acids. Per germline, CDR1 LGHNA and CDR2 YSLEER. Trimming removed 2 bases from V and 12 bases from J, with 19 bases in between.

This clonotype was observed a handful of times. The chain recombines TRBV7-2 with TRBJ2-7; TRBD2 matches at 8 bases. Trimming at V came to 4 bases and at J to 6 bases, leaving 11 bases not matched to a gene. This CDR3 contains 15 residues. Germline CDR1 reads SGHTA; CDR2 reads FQGNSA. The CDR3 coding sequence is TGTGCCAGCAGCTCACGGTTGGGCGCGGGGGGCGAGCAGTACTTC. Translated, it gives CASSSRLGAGGEQYF.

This clonotype appeared a few times. CDR3 sequence: CSASGGTSRYNEQFF. The CDR3 DNA reads TGCAGTGCTAGTGGGGGGACTAGCAGATACAATGAGCAGTTCTTC. The chain carries TRBV20-1 and TRBJ2-1; 9 nucleotides line up with TRBD2. Per germline, CDR1 DFQATT and CDR2 SNEGSKA (reference sequence). V dropped 3 bases and J dropped 4; count of bases not matched to a gene: 7. The CDR3 length is 15 residues.

This chain joins TRBV4-2 and TRBJ1-5; D is possibly TRBD1 (6 bases). The V and J ends lost 0 bases and 6 bases respectively, with 18 bases between them. The CDR3 length is 17 residues. Germline lookup yields CDR1 LGHNA and CDR2 YNFKEQ. The CDR3 nucleotides are TGTGCCAGCAGCCAAGATACGGCCAGGGGATCTTCTCAGCCCCAGCATTTT. The encoded protein is CASSQDTARGSSQPQHF.

This clonotype was seen a handful of times. V gene TRBV20-1 combines with J gene TRBJ2-4; the match to TRBD2 covers 7 bases. The CDR3 has 12 residues. The V and J ends lost 1 base and 6 bases, in that order; junction bases with no gene match: 0. Germline values: CDR1 DFQATT, CDR2 SNEGSKA (reference sequence). DNA for the CDR3: TGCAGTGCTAGAGGGGGGGGAAACATTCAGTACTTC. Translation: CSARGGGNIQYF.

This clonotype came up many times. The genes are TRBV24-1 and TRBJ2-5, with 8 bases identical to TRBD2. There are 15 residues in the CDR3. CDR1 is KGHDR and CDR2 is SFDVKD in the germline V gene. V shed 3 bases, J shed 4 bases, and the junction held 6 bases outside the gene matches. As DNA, the CDR3 is TGTGCCACCAGTGATCCGTACGCGGGGGGAGAGACCCAGTACTTC. This translates into CATSDPYAGGETQYF.

This chain joins TRBV5-5 and TRBJ2-3; the match to TRBD1 covers 8 bases. The V and J ends lost 0 bases and 2 bases, in that order; junction bases with no gene match: 5. Per the germline V gene, CDR1 is SGHKS and CDR2 is YYEKEE (reference sequence). This CDR3 comprises 16 residues. CDR3 in DNA: TGTGCCAGCAGCTTGGCGACAGGGGCCAACACAGATACGCAGTATTTT. This codes for CASSLATGANTDTQYF. The variable domain in full, with the rest retrieved from reference TRBV5-5 and TRBJ2-3, is DAGVTQSPTHLIKTRGQQVTLRCSPISGHKSVSWYQQVLGQGPQFIFQYYEKEERGRGNFPDRFSARQFPNYSSELNVNALLLGDSALYLCASSLATGANTDTQYFGPGTRLTVL.

The genes are TRBV6-2 or TRBV6-3 and TRBJ2-1, with TRBD2 matching over 7 bases. From germline, CDR1 is MNHEY and CDR2 SVGEGT. The CDR3 has 17 amino acids. V trimming: 4 bases; J trimming: 3 bases; junction bases outside the gene matches: 12. The CDR3 is CASSFLPGTTNYNEQFF. The CDR3 coding sequence is TGTGCCAGCAGTTTCCTACCCGGGACTACAAACTACAATGAGCAGTTCTTC.

This clonotype was observed a handful of times. The J gene is TRBJ2-2, the V gene TRBV10-2; no definite D call. Germline CDR1 reads WSHSY; CDR2 reads SAAADI. The ends were cut back, 7 bases at V and 0 bases at J, with 9 bases in the middle. The CDR3 is 14 amino acids. CDR3 amino acids: CASKVLPNTGELFF. The CDR3, as DNA: TGCGCCAGCAAGGTCCTACCGAACACCGGGGAGCTGTTTTTT.

This clonotype was observed many times. The J gene is TRBJ1-3, the V gene TRBV5-1; a weak D match, TRBD1 (5 bases). The CDR3 is made up of 15 amino acids. V lost 4 bases and J 1 base, leaving 12 bases between the germline ends. CDR1 is SGHRS and CDR2 is YFSETQ in the germline V gene. Written as DNA, the CDR3 is TGCGCCAGCAGCCGACTGGGACGTTCTGGAAACACCATATATTTT. Its protein product is CASSRLGRSGNTIYF.